Listed here are 9 T cell receptor beta chains from one sample, sequenced in a study of T cells after yellow fever vaccination. TCRdb itself ran the 5' RACE reads through MiXCR, one entry per CDR3 protein. The sample records some 240,000 distinct CDR3 sequences, over 3% being singletons. This material consisted of PBMCs, taken 15 days after the yellow fever booster vaccination. Receptors originate from a young man who received the YFV17D yellow fever vaccine.

This clonotype was recorded many times. The rearrangement uses TRBV13 and TRBJ2-5; D might be TRBD1 (8 bases). CDR3 size: 15 residues. Germline lookup yields CDR1 PRHDT and CDR2 FYEKMQ (reference sequence). Deletions cut 5 bases from V and 5 bases from J, with 18 bases between. The DNA of the CDR3 is TGTGCCAGCAGCCCCTACAGGGGGGGGTTTGAGACCCAGTACTTC. It yields the protein CASSPYRGGFETQYF.

This clonotype was picked up many times. This chain joins TRBV5-1 and TRBJ2-5; 12 bases align to TRBD2. Unmatched junction bases numbered 11, after V lost 4 bases and J lost 4 bases. Germline CDR1 and CDR2: SGHRS and YFSETQ. The CDR3 contains 17 residues. The CDR3 bases are TGCGCCAGCAGCCCGTGGCTAGCGGGGGGGCCAGGAGAGACCCAGTACTTC. Translation: CASSPWLAGGPGETQYF.

This clonotype was seen many times. The J gene is TRBJ1-3, the V gene TRBV20-1; D unclear. This CDR3 comprises 14 residues. The germline gives CDR1 DFQATT, CDR2 SNEGSKA (reference sequence). The V end was cut by 3 bases, the J end by 4 bases, with 13 bases between. In DNA, the CDR3 is TGCAGTGCTAGTGACGATCCGTGGGGAAACACCATATATTTT. Protein: CSASDDPWGNTIYF.

This clonotype was seen more than once but under ten times. The chain links TRBV28 to TRBJ1-1; 9 bases match TRBD1. The length of the CDR3 is 17 residues. V trimming: 4 bases; J trimming: 0 bases; junction bases outside the gene matches: 9. In germline, CDR1 is MDHEN, CDR2 SYDVKM. The CDR3 loop reads CASSSPGQGGMNTEAFF. CDR3 nucleotides: TGTGCCAGCAGTTCGCCGGGACAGGGAGGCATGAACACTGAAGCTTTCTTT.

This clonotype was seen at least ten times. The rearrangement links TRBV6-6 to TRBJ2-2; D not certain. The length of the CDR3 is 17 residues. Trimming took 5 bases from V and 0 from J, leaving 16 bases between them. Germline CDR1 is MNHNY and CDR2 is SVGAGI (reference sequence). CDR3 DNA: TGTGCCAGCAGTCGTGAGATGACGGGCCCGAACACCGGGGAGCTGTTTTTT. It specifies CASSREMTGPNTGELFF.

This clonotype was detected many times. This chain joins TRBV7-8 and TRBJ2-2, with D unclear. Germline CDR1 SGHVS, CDR2 FQNEAQ. The CDR3 runs to 16 residues. Trimming cost V 2 bases and J 8 bases, with 18 bases left between them. As DNA, the CDR3 is TGTGCCAGCAGCTTAAACAGACCCCCACCCGGAGGGGAGCTGTTTTTT. It yields the protein CASSLNRPPPGGELFF.

There are a few counts of this clonotype. One end of the junction is discordant with germline, which a read error may explain. V and J are TRBV4-3 and TRBJ2-1; unclear D gene. The length of the CDR3 is 13 residues. From germline, CDR1 is LGHNA and CDR2 YSLEER. In DNA form, the CDR3 reads TGCGCCAGCAGCCAAGTGGCACAATGGCCTCCCCTCTTC. Translating it yields CASSQVAQWPPLF.

This clonotype was seen at least ten times. The rearrangement joins TRBV11-2 to TRBJ2-1; 9 bases line up with TRBD2. CDR1 and CDR2 (germline): SGHAT, FQNNGV. The CDR3 loop spans 15 amino acids. J lost 9 bases, V lost 6 bases, and 12 bases had no gene match. The CDR3 nucleotides read TGTGCCAGCAGTCCCCTCGGACTAGCGATGGGTGAGCAGTTCTTC. Encoded protein: CASSPLGLAMGEQFF.

The sample holds many counts of this clonotype. The chain is built from TRBV7-2 and TRBJ2-7; 15 nucleotides line up with TRBD2. The J segment lost 0 bases and the V segment lost 3 bases, leaving 6 bases of the junction unmatched. CDR3 length: 18 residues. From germline, CDR1 is SGHTA and CDR2 FQGNSA. The DNA of the CDR3 is TGTGCCAGCAGCTTCGGGACTAGCGGGGGGACCCTCTCCTACGAGCAGTACTTC. Residues: CASSFGTSGGTLSYEQYF.